What follows are 22 T cell receptor beta chains derived from one specimen sequenced in a study of blood T cell repertoires in COVID-19. Repertoires were generated with immunoSEQ multiplex PCR, while TCRdb's copy carries only in-frame clones and drops some. The sample comprises some 180,000 clones, 75% to 85% of which are singletons, and 12% rests with the top ten. Sequencing was carried out using peripheral blood. All receptors come from a woman older than 75 with COVID-19, enrolled during active disease.

This clone was seen more than once but under ten times. The chain is built from TRBV27 and TRBJ2-7; D remains ambiguous. V gave up 3 bases and J gave up 5 bases, with 17 bases separating them. This CDR3 region has 15 residues. Per germline, CDR1 MNHEY and CDR2 SMNVEV (reference sequence). CDR3 DNA: TGTGCCAGCAGTTTCCTCGGCCAGGATCAACACGAGCAGTACTTC. Translated, it gives CASSFLGQDQHEQYF.

The chain couples TRBV5-1 to TRBJ1-4; 10 positions match TRBD1. The CDR3 is 17 amino acids. V dropped 2 bases and J dropped 8; count of bases not matched to a gene: 12. CDR1 and CDR2 (germline): SGHRS, YFSETQ. CDR3 DNA sequence: TGCGCCAGCAGCTTTGGGACAGGGGCGTCCTTTAACGAAAAACTGTTTTTT. Protein sequence: CASSFGTGASFNEKLFF.

The CDR3: CSVTPYYGYTF. CDR3 in DNA: TGCAGCGTGACACCGTACTATGGCTACACCTTC. The V and J genes are TRBV29-1 and TRBJ1-2; D is ambiguous. Between the trimmed V and J ends, which lost 6 bases and 3 bases, there was a span of 8 bases. This CDR3 spans 11 amino acids. The germline gives CDR1 SQVTM, CDR2 ANQGSEA.

The J gene is TRBJ1-1, the V gene TRBV9; possibly TRBD1 for D (5 bases). CDR3 length equals 14 residues. Trimming cost V 6 bases and J 0 bases, with 12 bases left between them. Germline CDR1 SGDLS, CDR2 YYNGEE. The CDR3 loop reads CASTLGGVNTEAFF. In nucleotides, the CDR3 is TGTGCCAGCACCCTCGGGGGAGTGAACACTGAAGCTTTCTTT.

V gene TRBV4-1 combines with J gene TRBJ1-4; D might be TRBD1 (5 bases). V was pared by 1 base and J by 8 bases, with 17 bases between. The CDR3 is made up of 16 amino acids. Germline values: CDR1 MGHRA, CDR2 YSYEKL. DNA for the CDR3: TGCGCCAGCAGCCAAGTGGGGCCCAGTGGAGGGGAAAAACTGTTTTTT. This translates into CASSQVGPSGGEKLFF.

This chain joins TRBV6-5 and TRBJ1-2; 7 bases align to TRBD1. With V trimmed by 6 bases and J by 4 bases, 5 bases remained unmatched. Germline lookup yields CDR1 MNHEY and CDR2 SVGAGI. The CDR3 contains 13 residues. CDR3 protein: CASSKTGRYGYTF. The DNA for the CDR3 is TGTGCCAGCAGCAAGACAGGGCGCTATGGCTACACCTTC.

The chain joins TRBV7-2 to TRBJ2-1, with D maybe TRBD2 (5 bases). Germline V gene data show CDR1 as SGHTA and CDR2 as FQGNSA. V dropped 5 bases and J dropped 4 bases, with 18 bases sitting between them. This CDR3 region has 16 residues. CDR3 sequence: CASSTEGVPPYNEQFF. CDR3 bases: TGTGCCAGCAGCACAGAGGGAGTACCCCCTTACAATGAGCAGTTCTTC.

This clone has just a few counts. This chain links TRBV11-2 with TRBJ2-7, with D unresolved. Germline V gene lookup returns CDR1 SGHAT and CDR2 FQNNGV. V lost 1 base and J lost 0, with 13 bases in between. The CDR3 extends over 16 amino acids. CDR3 protein: CASSLGFAGSSYEQYF. For the CDR3, the DNA is TGTGCCAGCAGCTTAGGATTTGCAGGCAGCTCCTACGAGCAGTACTTC.

The rearrangement links TRBV3-1 (or the pseudogene TRBV3-2) to TRBJ1-1; maybe TRBD1 (5 bases). Germline assignment: CDR1 LGHDT and CDR2 YNNKEL (reference sequence). The V and J ends lost 1 base and 3 bases respectively, with 9 bases between them. CDR3 length equals 14 residues. This chain's CDR3 is CASSQVGGDTEAFF. In nucleotides, the CDR3 is TGTGCCAGCAGCCAAGTTGGGGGGGACACTGAAGCTTTCTTT.

The chain has TRBV28 and TRBJ1-2; D might be TRBD1 (5 bases). CDR3 size: 13 residues. Trimming cost V 5 bases and J 4 bases, with 11 bases left between them. Per the germline V gene, CDR1 is MDHEN and CDR2 is SYDVKM. This chain's CDR3 is CASSQRGFYGYTF. The DNA for the CDR3 is TGTGCCAGCAGTCAAAGGGGATTCTATGGCTACACCTTC.

The table lists this clone with a few counts. The chain is built from TRBV6-2 or TRBV6-3 and TRBJ1-6; TRBD1 might be the D (6 bases). The CDR3 consists of 15 residues. V was pared by 4 bases and J by 7 bases, with 14 bases between. The V gene's germline CDR1 is MNHEY and CDR2 SVGEGT. The DNA for the CDR3 is TGTGCCAGCAGTTTCCTTGGCAGGGGAAATTCACCCCTCCACTTT. This codes for CASSFLGRGNSPLHF.

This clone has only one observation. The chain carries TRBV20-1 and TRBJ2-7; D possibly corresponds to TRBD1 (5 bases). The CDR3 is 11 residues long. The V end was cut by 5 bases, the J end by 2 bases, with 7 bases between. Germline V gives CDR1 DFQATT, CDR2 SNEGSKA (reference sequence). CDR3 DNA: TGCAGTGCTGGGGCAGCCTACGAGCAGTACTTC. It specifies CSAGAAYEQYF.

The rearrangement uses TRBV19 and TRBJ2-7; 8 bases line up with TRBD2. V lost 2 bases to trimming and J lost 4 bases; unmatched junction nucleotides: 7. This CDR3 is 15 amino acids long. Germline values: CDR1 LNHDA, CDR2 SQIVND (reference sequence). CDR3 nucleotides: TGTGCCAGTAGTATAAAGCGGGAGTCAGGTTACGAGCAGTACTTC. It specifies CASSIKRESGYEQYF.

The CDR3, as DNA: TGCGCCAGCAGCTGGAGCCTAGCGGGAGGTGGCTACGAGCAGTACTTC. This encodes CASSWSLAGGGYEQYF. The chain uses TRBV5-1 and TRBJ2-7; TRBD2 agrees at 11 bases. This CDR3 spans 16 amino acids. The V gene's germline CDR1 is SGHRS and CDR2 YFSETQ. V lost 3 bases and J lost 3; bases outside the gene matches: 8. Variable domain in full (rest from reference TRBV5-1 and TRBJ2-7): KAGVTQTPRYLIKTRGQQVTLSCSPISGHRSVSWYQQTPGQGLQFLFEYFSETQRNKGNFPGRFSGRQFSNSRSEMNVSTLELGDSALYLCASSWSLAGGGYEQYFGPGTRLTVT.

This chain connects TRBV6-7 to TRBJ2-1; D perhaps matches TRBD1 (5 bases). TRBV6-7 is assigned to the ORF class and has an uncertain function. This CDR3 spans 14 amino acids. V gave up 9 bases and J gave up 0 bases, with 12 bases separating them. The CDR3 region is CARLVRASYNEQFF. The CDR3 DNA reads as TGTGCCAGACTTGTCAGGGCCTCCTACAATGAGCAGTTCTTC.

Remarks on this clone: The sample holds other DNA sequences that translate to the same CDR3. CDR3 coding DNA: TGTGCCAGCAGCGTAGTCCCGGGCACAGATACGCAGTATTTT. Its protein is CASSVVPGTDTQYF. V gene TRBV9 combines with J gene TRBJ2-3, with no clear D. V was cut by 0 bases and J by 1 base, with 6 bases left in between. Germline V gene lookup returns CDR1 SGDLS and CDR2 YYNGEE. CDR3 length: 14 amino acids. Filled out from reference TRBV9 and TRBJ2-3, the complete variable domain reads DSGVTQTPKHLITATGQRVTLRCSPRSGDLSVYWYQQSLDQGLQFLIQYYNGEERAKGNILERFSAQQFPDLHSELNLSSLELGDSALYFCASSVVPGTDTQYFGPGTRLTVL.

CDR3 nucleotide sequence: TGTGCCAGCAGTCTTGGGGGGGCAGGCATGAACACTGAAGCTTTCTTT. Its translation: CASSLGGAGMNTEAFF. The chain combines TRBV6-2 or TRBV6-3 with TRBJ1-1; D perhaps matches TRBD1 (6 bases). Germline V gene data show CDR1 as MNHEY and CDR2 as SVGEGT. Trimming shortened V by 5 bases and J by 0 bases, and 16 bases separated the two germline ends. This CDR3 comprises 16 residues.

This chain links TRBV25-1 with TRBJ2-7; D remains unclear. The CDR3 sequence is 16 residues long. Trimming took 4 bases from V and 0 from J, leaving 16 bases between them. Per germline, CDR1 MGHDK and CDR2 SYGVNS. CDR3 sequence (DNA): TGTGCCAGCAGTGCCGCAGGAAGTTTGGGCTCCTACGAGCAGTACTTC. As protein: CASSAAGSLGSYEQYF.

This chain connects TRBV5-1 to TRBJ2-5, with 16 bases aligning to TRBD2. CDR3 length: 17 residues. The V gene's germline CDR1 is SGHRS and CDR2 YFSETQ. V lost 1 base to trimming and J lost 5 bases; unmatched junction nucleotides: 5. The CDR3 region has the DNA TGCGCCAGCAGCTTGTCCGGGACTAGCGGGGGGGCGGAGACCCAGTACTTC. Encoded protein: CASSLSGTSGGAETQYF.

The rearrangement joins TRBV6-4 to TRBJ1-2; 9 bases line up with TRBD1. This CDR3 has 14 residues. V was clipped by 6 bases and J by 4 bases; unmatched bases: 6. The V gene's germline CDR1 is MRHNA and CDR2 SNTAGT. The CDR3 sequence: CASRPGQGFYGYTF. The CDR3, as DNA: TGTGCCAGCAGGCCGGGACAGGGATTCTATGGCTACACCTTC.

This clone was counted once. The chain combines TRBV5-1 with TRBJ2-2; D is perhaps TRBD2 (6 bases). CDR1 and CDR2 (germline): SGHRS, YFSETQ. The CDR3 totals 16 residues. V was clipped by 5 bases and J by 0 bases, with 14 bases between them. CDR3: CASRSTGDANTGELFF. Here the CDR3 DNA reads TGCGCCAGCAGGTCTACGGGGGACGCGAACACCGGGGAGCTGTTTTTT.

The chain couples TRBV19 to TRBJ1-2; the match to TRBD1 covers 8 bases. Trimming at V came to 3 bases and at J to 7 bases, leaving 7 bases not matched to a gene. The CDR3 has 14 amino acids. Per germline, CDR1 LNHDA and CDR2 SQIVND (reference sequence). In DNA form, the CDR3 reads TGTGCCAGTAGTATTTGGACAGGGAGGACTGGCTACACCTTC. Its translation: CASSIWTGRTGYTF.